The clone carrying this T cell receptor (beta chain) was detected ten times or more. The target antigen is unknown. This sample was included in a study of T cell repertoires in cytomegalovirus infection. Study overall: Selected CMV epitopes included recently identified HLA-C-restricted ones as well as well-studied HLA-B-restricted ones. Indicated by public TCR beta signatures were CMV infection and matching HLA type.

TCRdb processed the reads anew with MiXCR; each CDR3 protein has one entry. The table shows fewer than 1,000,000 distinct CDR3 sequences, with more than 25% occurring only once. Study-wide findings and caveats: CMV-specific TCR beta clonotypes restricted by HLA-C dominated the ex vivo response.

In germline, CDR1 is SGHVS, CDR2 FNYEAQ. The CDR3 loop spans 15 amino acids. J gave up 2 bases and V 5 bases, and 4 bases lay outside the gene matches. The clonotype comes from a human donor in good health (CMV status not recorded). Some clones in this sample may be carry-over from other donors' samples. Material: cultured CD8+ T cells from PBMCs, obtained from culture after CMV antigen stimulation. V gene TRBV7-6 combines with J gene TRBJ2-2; 8 bases align to TRBD1. The CDR3, as DNA: TGTGCCAGCAGCCCGGGACAGGCAAACACCGGGGAGCTGTTTTTT. Residues: CASSPGQANTGELFF.